This T cell receptor beta chain was sequenced during a study of radiation and T cells in renal cell carcinoma. The data were produced by immunoSEQ multiplex PCR, yet TCRdb's version contains in-frame clones alone and is incomplete. The sample carries 100,000 to 150,000 clones, about 81% recorded once. Regarding time point: blood 2 weeks post-SBRT. Stated treatment: 15 Gy SBRT to primary tumor, nephrectomy 4 weeks later. After SBRT, blood was collected at 2 and 4 weeks, plus baseline. The CDR3 runs 12 residues. V shed 4 bases and J 9 bases; nucleotides not matched to a gene: 3. Germline V gene lookup returns CDR1 SQVTM and CDR2 ANQGSEA. A single count supports this clone.

The chain links TRBV29-1 to TRBJ2-1; 10 nucleotides align to TRBD1. The source of this sequence is a middle-aged man with renal cell carcinoma. The sequenced sample was blood, obtained from a patient whose treatment included radiotherapy and nephrectomy. The CDR3 spells CSVAGTGVEQFF. The CDR3 DNA reads TGCAGCGTTGCGGGGACAGGGGTTGAGCAGTTCTTC.